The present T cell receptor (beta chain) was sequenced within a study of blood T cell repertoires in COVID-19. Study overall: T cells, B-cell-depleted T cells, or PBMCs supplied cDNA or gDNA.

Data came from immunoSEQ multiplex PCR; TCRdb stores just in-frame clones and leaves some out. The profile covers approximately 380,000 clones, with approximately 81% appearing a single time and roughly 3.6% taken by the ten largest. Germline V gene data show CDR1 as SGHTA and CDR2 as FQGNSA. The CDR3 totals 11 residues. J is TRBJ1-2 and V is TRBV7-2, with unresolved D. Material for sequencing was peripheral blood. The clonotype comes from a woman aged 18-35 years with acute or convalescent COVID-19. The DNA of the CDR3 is TGTAGGCCACCGCCTAACTATGGCTACACCTTC. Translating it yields CRPPPNYGYTF.